Listed below are T cell receptor beta chains from one sample, sequenced in a study of blood T cell repertoires in COVID-19. Only in-frame clones appear in the TCRdb table, and some are missing; sequencing was by immunoSEQ multiplex PCR. Among 470,000 or so clones listed, about 90% were seen once. The sample comprised PBMCs or T cells enriched from blood (not recorded which). These receptors came from a woman younger than 30 with acute COVID-19. The CDR3 runs from the conserved cysteine through the conserved F or W. The order of the fields is J gene, D gene, V gene, clone size, CDR3 DNA, CDR3 protein. The D gene is left open where the match is weak. Size values are once, few and many counts, or a class for expanded clones, and some rows have none.

>TRBJ1-1|.|TRBV5-1|once
TGCGCCAGCAGCATCAACAGGCCCCAGGACACTGAAGCTTTCTTT
CASSINRPQDTEAFF
>TRBJ1-5|.|TRBV2|.
TGTGCCAGCAGTCCAGAAAGGGGGATTGTCAATCAGCCCCAGCATTTT
CASSPERGIVNQPQHF
>TRBJ1-5|.|TRBV29-1|.
TGCAGCGTCGGACAGCGCAATCAGCCCCAGCATTTT
CSVGQRNQPQHF
>TRBJ2-7|.|TRBV5-1|.
TGCGCCAGCAGCTCTTCCTACGAGCAGTACTTC
CASSSSYEQYF
>TRBJ2-3|TRBD1|TRBV5-1|.
TGCGCCAGCAGCTTGGGCGGGACAGGGGCTGTTGATACGCAGTATTTT
CASSLGGTGAVDTQYF
>TRBJ2-3|TRBD2|TRBV3-1/TRBV3-2|.
TGTGCCAGCAGCCAAGAGGGACTAGCGGGAGTATTCACAGATACGCAGTATTTT
CASSQEGLAGVFTDTQYF
>TRBJ1-1|.|TRBV23-1|.
TGCGCCAGCAGTCCGGCAGGGAACACTGAAGCTTTCTTT
CASSPAGNTEAFF
>TRBJ1-6|.|TRBV7-2|once
TGTGCCAGCAGCTTAGGGCAACTAGGAAATTCACCCCTCCACTTT
CASSLGQLGNSPLHF
>TRBJ2-2|.|TRBV5-4|.
TGTGCCAGCAGCTCCCAGACGAACACCGGGGAGCTGTTTTTT
CASSSQTNTGELFF
>TRBJ2-3|.|TRBV6-4|.
TGTGCCAGCAGTCGCACTAGCCGTAGCACAGATACGCAGTATTTT
CASSRTSRSTDTQYF
>TRBJ1-1|TRBD1|TRBV7-9|.
TGTGCCAGCAGCTTAGTGGACAGGGACACTGAAGCTTTCTTT
CASSLVDRDTEAFF
>TRBJ1-6|TRBD1|TRBV27|.
TGTGCCAGCGGGATCAATGGACAGGGAGGTTCACCCCTCCACTTT
CASGINGQGGSPLHF
>TRBJ2-7|TRBD1|TRBV7-2|.
TGTGCCAGCAGCTTAGGGGGACAGAGGATTTACGAGCAGTACTTC
CASSLGGQRIYEQYF
>TRBJ1-3|.|TRBV29-1|.
TGCAGCGTCTTCACCGAGAGCTCTGGAAACACCATATATTTT
CSVFTESSGNTIYF
>TRBJ1-1|.|TRBV7-2|.
TGTGCCAGCACCGCCGACAGGAGGAACACTGAAGCTTTCTTT
CASTADRRNTEAFF
>TRBJ1-1|TRBD1|TRBV11-3|.
TGTGCCAGCAGCTTAGATGTGGAGGGGGCGCGTACTGAAGCTTTCTTT
CASSLDVEGARTEAFF
>TRBJ1-2|TRBD1|TRBV15|.
TGTGCCACCAGCAGAGCCCAGGGGGTTATCGACTATGGCTACACCTTC
CATSRAQGVIDYGYTF
>TRBJ2-7|.|TRBV5-4|.
TGTGCCAGCAGCTTGGTAGCCGGGGAGCAGTACTTC
CASSLVAGEQYF
>TRBJ1-1|.|TRBV5-8|.
TGTGCCAGCAGCTTAGACACTTTGAACACTGAAGCTTTCTTT
CASSLDTLNTEAFF
>TRBJ1-1|TRBD1|TRBV29-1|.
TGCAGCGTTGTCGTCACAGGGGGGATCATGAACACTGAAGCTTTCTTT
CSVVVTGGIMNTEAFF
>TRBJ2-3|TRBD2|TRBV6-2/TRBV6-3|.
TGTGCCAGCAGTTACCCGACTAGCGGGAGGGCCTCCATGGATACGCAGTATTTT
CASSYPTSGRASMDTQYF
>TRBJ2-3|.|TRBV9|.
TGTGCCAGCAGCCGAAAGGCGGGCGGGAGCACAGATACGCAGTATTTT
CASSRKAGGSTDTQYF
>TRBJ2-7|.|TRBV12-3/TRBV12-4|.
TGTGCCAGCAGCAACAACCCATTCGAGCAGTACTTC
CASSNNPFEQYF
>TRBJ2-1|TRBD1|TRBV5-6|.
TGTGCCAGCAGCGTAATCTTTCGGGACAGGGATTACAATGAGCAGTTCTTC
CASSVIFRDRDYNEQFF
>TRBJ1-2|.|TRBV6-5|few
TGTGCCAGCAGTTACGACGGGACACCCCTCGTACGGGGCTACACCTTC
CASSYDGTPLVRGYTF
>TRBJ2-1|TRBD2|TRBV18|once
TGTGCCAGCTCACCAGTTACCGGGACTAAGTACGAGCAGTTCTTC
CASSPVTGTKYEQFF
>TRBJ2-2|TRBD1|TRBV15|once
TGTGCCACCAGCAGAGATGAGGGGGCTAGGCCCACCGGGGAGCTGTTTTTT
CATSRDEGARPTGELFF
>TRBJ1-1|TRBD1|TRBV28|.
TGTGCCAGCAGCAAGGGACAGTCTGAAGCTTTCTTT
CASSKGQSEAFF
>TRBJ2-2|TRBD2|TRBV5-1|.
TGCGCCAGCAGCTTGGACGGCGGGACTATCACCGGGGAGCTGTTTTTT
CASSLDGGTITGELFF
>TRBJ2-5|TRBD2|TRBV6-5|.
TGTGCCAGCAGGACTAGCGGGGGACAAGAGACCCAGTACTTC
CASRTSGGQETQYF
>TRBJ2-7|TRBD1|TRBV29-1|.
TGCAGCGTCAGGACAGGGGCATCCTACGAGCAGTACTTC
CSVRTGASYEQYF
>TRBJ2-3|TRBD1|TRBV5-4|.
TGTGCCAGCAGCTTAGGACAGGGTAACACAGATACGCAGTATTTT
CASSLGQGNTDTQYF
>TRBJ2-7|TRBD2|TRBV27|.
TGTGCCAGCAGTTCGACCGGGACTAACTACGAGCAGTACTTC
CASSSTGTNYEQYF
>TRBJ1-5|.|TRBV6-2/TRBV6-3|.
TGTGCCAGCAGTCTTTACAGGATTCATCAGCCCCAGCATTTT
CASSLYRIHQPQHF